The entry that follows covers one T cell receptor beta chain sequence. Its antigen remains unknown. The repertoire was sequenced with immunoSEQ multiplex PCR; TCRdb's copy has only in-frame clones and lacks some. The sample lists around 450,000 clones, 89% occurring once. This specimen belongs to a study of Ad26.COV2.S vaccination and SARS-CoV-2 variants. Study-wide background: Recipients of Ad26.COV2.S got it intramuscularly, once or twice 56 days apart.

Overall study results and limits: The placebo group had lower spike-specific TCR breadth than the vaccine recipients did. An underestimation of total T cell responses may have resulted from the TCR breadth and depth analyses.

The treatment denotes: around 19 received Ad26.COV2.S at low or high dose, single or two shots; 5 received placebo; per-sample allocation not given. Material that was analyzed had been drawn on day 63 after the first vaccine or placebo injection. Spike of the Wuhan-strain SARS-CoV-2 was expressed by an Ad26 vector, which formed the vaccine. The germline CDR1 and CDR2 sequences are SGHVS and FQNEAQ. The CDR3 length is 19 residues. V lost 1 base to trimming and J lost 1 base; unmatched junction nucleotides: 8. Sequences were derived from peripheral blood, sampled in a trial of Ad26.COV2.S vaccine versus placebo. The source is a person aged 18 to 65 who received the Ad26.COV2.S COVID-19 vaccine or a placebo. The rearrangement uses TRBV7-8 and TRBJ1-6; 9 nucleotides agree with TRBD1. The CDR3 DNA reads TGTGCCAGCAGCTTAGAGTTCGGGACAGGGATTTCCTATAATTCACCCCTCCACTTT. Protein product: CASSLEFGTGISYNSPLHF. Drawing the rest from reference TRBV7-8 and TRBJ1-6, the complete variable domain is GAGVSQSPRYKVAKRGQDVALRCDPISGHVSLFWYQQALGQGPEFLTYFQNEAQLDKSGLPSDRFFAERPEGSVSTLKIQRTQQEDSAVYLCASSLEFGTGISYNSPLHFGNGTRLTVT.